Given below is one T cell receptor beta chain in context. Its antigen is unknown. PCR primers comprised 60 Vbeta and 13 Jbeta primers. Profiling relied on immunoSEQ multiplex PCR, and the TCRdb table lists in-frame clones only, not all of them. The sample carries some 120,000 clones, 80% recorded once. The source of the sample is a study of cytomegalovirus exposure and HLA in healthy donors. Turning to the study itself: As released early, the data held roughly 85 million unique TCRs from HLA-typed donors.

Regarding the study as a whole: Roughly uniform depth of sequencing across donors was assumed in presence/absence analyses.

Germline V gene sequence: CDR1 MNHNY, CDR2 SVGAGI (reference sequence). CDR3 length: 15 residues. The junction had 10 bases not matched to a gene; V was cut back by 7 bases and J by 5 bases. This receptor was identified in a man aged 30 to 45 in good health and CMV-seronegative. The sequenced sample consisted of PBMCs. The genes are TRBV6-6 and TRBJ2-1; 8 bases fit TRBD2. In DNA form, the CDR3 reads TGTGCCAGCACCCCCGGGCCTAGCGGGCACAATGAGCAGTTCTTC. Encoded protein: CASTPGPSGHNEQFF.